This TCR beta chain stems from a study of blood T cell repertoires in COVID-19. Across the whole study: The cDNA or gDNA used as material had been derived from T cells, B-cell-depleted T cells, or PBMCs.

Only in-frame clones appear in the TCRdb table, and some are missing; sequencing was by immunoSEQ multiplex PCR. The sample shows around 49,000 clones, roughly four fifths of them seen only once. CDR3 size: 15 residues. The germline V and J ends were trimmed by 4 bases and 7 bases, with 19 bases remaining between them. Germline CDR1 is LGHDT and CDR2 is YNNKEL (reference sequence). This sequence was found in a woman aged 60-75 years with acute or convalescent COVID-19. The V call is TRBV3-1 (or the pseudogene TRBV3-2), the J call TRBJ1-1; D not certain. Sequences were obtained from peripheral blood. The CDR3: CASSPVGVLGNEAFF. Here the CDR3 DNA reads TGTGCCAGCAGCCCGGTCGGGGTCTTAGGGAATGAAGCTTTCTTT.